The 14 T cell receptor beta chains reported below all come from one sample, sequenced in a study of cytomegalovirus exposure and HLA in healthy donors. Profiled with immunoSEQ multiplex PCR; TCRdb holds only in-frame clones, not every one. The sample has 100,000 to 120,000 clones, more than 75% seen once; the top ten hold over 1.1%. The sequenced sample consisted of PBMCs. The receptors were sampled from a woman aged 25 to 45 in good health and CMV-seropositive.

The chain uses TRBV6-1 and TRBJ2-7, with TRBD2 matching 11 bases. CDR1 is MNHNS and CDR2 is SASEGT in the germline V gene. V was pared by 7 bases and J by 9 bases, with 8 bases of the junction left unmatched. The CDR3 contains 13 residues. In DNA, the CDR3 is TGTGCCAGCAAGATAGCGGGAGGGCCCCGGCAGTACTTC. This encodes CASKIAGGPRQYF.

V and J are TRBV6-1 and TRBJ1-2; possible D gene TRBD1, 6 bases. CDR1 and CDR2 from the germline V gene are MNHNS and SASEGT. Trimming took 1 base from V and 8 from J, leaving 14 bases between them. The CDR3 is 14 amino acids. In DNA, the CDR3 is TGTGCCAGCAGTGAAGGGGGGCGAATAAAAGGCTACACCTTC. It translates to CASSEGGRIKGYTF.

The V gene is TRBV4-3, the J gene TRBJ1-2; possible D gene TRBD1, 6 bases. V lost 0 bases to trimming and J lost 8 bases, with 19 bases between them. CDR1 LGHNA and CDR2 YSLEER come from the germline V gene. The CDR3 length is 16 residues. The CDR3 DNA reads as TGCGCCAGCAGCCAAGATCCGGGCAGGGGCGGAGACGGCTACACCTTC. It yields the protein CASSQDPGRGGDGYTF.

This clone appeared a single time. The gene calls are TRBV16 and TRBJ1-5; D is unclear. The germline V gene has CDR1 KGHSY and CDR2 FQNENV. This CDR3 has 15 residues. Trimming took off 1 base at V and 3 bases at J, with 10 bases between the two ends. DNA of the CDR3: TGTGCCAGCAGCCAATTGGCAGGTTTCAATCAGCCCCAGCATTTT. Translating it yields CASSQLAGFNQPQHF.

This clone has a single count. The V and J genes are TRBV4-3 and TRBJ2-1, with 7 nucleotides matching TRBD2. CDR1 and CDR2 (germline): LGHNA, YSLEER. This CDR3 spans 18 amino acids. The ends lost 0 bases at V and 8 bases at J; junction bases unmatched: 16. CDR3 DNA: TGCGCCAGCAGCCAAGAATTGGGGGGAGGGCATAGTGGGCATGAGCAGTTCTTC. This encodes CASSQELGGGHSGHEQFF.

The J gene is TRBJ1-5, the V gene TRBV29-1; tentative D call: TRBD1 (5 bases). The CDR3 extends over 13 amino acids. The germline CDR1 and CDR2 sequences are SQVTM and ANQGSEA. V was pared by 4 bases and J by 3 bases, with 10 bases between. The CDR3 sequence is CSVAEGLNQPQHF. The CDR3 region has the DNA TGCAGCGTTGCGGAGGGGCTCAATCAGCCCCAGCATTTT.

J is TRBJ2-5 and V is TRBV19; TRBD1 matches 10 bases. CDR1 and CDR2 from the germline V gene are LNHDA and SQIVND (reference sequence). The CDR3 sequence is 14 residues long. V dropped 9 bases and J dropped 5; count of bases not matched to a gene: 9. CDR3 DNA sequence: TGTGCCAGCGGGGGACAGGGGACAACGGAGACCCAGTACTTC. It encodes CASGGQGTTETQYF.

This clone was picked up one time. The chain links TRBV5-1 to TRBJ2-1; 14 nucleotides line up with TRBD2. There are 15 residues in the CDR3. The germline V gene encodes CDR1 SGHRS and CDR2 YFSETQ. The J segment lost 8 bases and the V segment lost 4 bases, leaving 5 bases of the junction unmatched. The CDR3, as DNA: TGCGCCAGCAGCGCGGGACTAGCGGGAGTCGATGAGCAGTTCTTC. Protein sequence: CASSAGLAGVDEQFF. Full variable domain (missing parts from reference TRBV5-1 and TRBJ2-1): KAGVTQTPRYLIKTRGQQVTLSCSPISGHRSVSWYQQTPGQGLQFLFEYFSETQRNKGNFPGRFSGRQFSNSRSEMNVSTLELGDSALYLCASSAGLAGVDEQFFGPGTRLTVL.

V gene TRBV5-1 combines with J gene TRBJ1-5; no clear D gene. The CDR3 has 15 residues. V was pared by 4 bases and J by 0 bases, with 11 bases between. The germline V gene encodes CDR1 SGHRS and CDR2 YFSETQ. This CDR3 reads CASSPSPGSNQPQHF. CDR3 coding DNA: TGCGCCAGCAGCCCTTCGCCGGGTAGCAATCAGCCCCAGCATTTT.

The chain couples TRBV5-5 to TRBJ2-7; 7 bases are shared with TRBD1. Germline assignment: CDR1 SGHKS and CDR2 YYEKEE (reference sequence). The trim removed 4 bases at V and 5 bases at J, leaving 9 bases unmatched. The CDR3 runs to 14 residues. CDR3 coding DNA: TGTGCCAGCAGCCCGGTGACAGGGCGGAACGAGCAGTACTTC. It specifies CASSPVTGRNEQYF.

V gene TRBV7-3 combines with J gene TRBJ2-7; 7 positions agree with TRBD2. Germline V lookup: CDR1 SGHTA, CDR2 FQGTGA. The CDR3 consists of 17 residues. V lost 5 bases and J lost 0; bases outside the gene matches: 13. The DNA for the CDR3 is TGTGCCAGCAGCCTACGGAGGGGCCTAGCGGACTCCTACGAGCAGTACTTC. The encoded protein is CASSLRRGLADSYEQYF. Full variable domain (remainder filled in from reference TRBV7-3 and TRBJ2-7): GAGVSQTPSNKVTEKGKYVELRCDPISGHTALYWYRQSLGQGPEFLIYFQGTGAADDSGLPNDRFFAVRPEGSVSTLKIQRTERGDSAVYLCASSLRRGLADSYEQYFGPGTRLTVT.

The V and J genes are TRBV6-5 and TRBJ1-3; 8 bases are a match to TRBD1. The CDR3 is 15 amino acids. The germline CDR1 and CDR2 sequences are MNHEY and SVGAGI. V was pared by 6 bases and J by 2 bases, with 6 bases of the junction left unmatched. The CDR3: CASSRTGRAGNTIYF. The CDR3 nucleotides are TGTGCCAGCAGCCGGACAGGGCGAGCTGGAAACACCATATATTTT.

The CDR3 here is CATVTGTGYNEQFF. The CDR3 DNA reads TGTGCCACCGTAACCGGGACAGGGTACAATGAGCAGTTCTTC. The genes are TRBV10-3 and TRBJ2-1; 9 nucleotides match TRBD1. Germline V gene sequence: CDR1 ENHRY, CDR2 SYGVKD. The CDR3 length is 14 residues. With V trimmed by 10 bases and J by 4 bases, 8 bases remained unmatched.

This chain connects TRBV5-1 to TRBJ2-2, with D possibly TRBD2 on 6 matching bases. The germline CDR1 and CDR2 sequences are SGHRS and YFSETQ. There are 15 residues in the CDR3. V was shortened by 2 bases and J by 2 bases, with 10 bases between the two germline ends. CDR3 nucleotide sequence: TGCGCCAGCAGCTTTGCAGGACTAAACACCGGGGAGCTGTTTTTT. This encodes CASSFAGLNTGELFF.